This T cell receptor (beta chain) was sequenced in a study of blood T cell repertoires in COVID-19. This CDR3 has 14 residues. Germline values: CDR1 MDHEN, CDR2 SYDVKM. With 7 bases clipped from V and 3 bases from J, the junction kept 5 bases outside the gene matches. Individuals aged 18 to 89 years were recruited from 20 to 25 US areas. Source study methods: The authors estimated nucleated cell counts from reference gene primer amplification. Here immunoSEQ multiplex PCR was the method, and the copy in TCRdb shows in-frame clones only, minus some. Clonal size and the V and J genes are those of that table, whereas D and trimming came from the DNA. This sample carries about 430,000 clones, about 88% of them seen once, and the ten largest clones take 1.4%.

The material sequenced was PBMCs or T cells enriched from blood (not recorded which). The receptor was derived from a woman aged 18 to 35 who had been exposed to COVID-19. The V gene is TRBV28, the J gene TRBJ1-1; 10 nucleotides line up with TRBD1. CDR3 sequence: CASNPGQGDTEAFF. CDR3 nucleotides: TGTGCCAGCAACCCCGGACAGGGGGACACTGAAGCTTTCTTT.